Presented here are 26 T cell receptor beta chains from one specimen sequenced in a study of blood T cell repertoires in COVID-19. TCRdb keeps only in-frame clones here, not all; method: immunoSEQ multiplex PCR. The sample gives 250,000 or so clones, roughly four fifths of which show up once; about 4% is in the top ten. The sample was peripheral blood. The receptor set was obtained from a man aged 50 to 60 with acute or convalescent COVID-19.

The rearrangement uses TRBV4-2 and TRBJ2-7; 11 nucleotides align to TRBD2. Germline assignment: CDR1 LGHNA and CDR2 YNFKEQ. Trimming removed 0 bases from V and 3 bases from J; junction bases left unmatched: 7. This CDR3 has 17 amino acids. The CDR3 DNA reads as TGTGCCAGCAGCCAAGAGGGAATAGCGGGGGGGCGCTACGAGCAGTACTTC. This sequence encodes CASSQEGIAGGRYEQYF.

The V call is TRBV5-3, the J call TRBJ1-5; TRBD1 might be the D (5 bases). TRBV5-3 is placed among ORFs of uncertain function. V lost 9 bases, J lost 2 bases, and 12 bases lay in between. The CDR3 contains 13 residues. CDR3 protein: CAIYQGRNQPQHF. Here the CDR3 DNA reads TGTGCCATATATCAGGGCCGCAATCAGCCCCAGCATTTT.

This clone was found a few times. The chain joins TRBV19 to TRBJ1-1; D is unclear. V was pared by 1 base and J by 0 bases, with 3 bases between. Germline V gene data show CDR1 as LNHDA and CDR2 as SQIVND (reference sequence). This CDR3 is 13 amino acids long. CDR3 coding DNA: TGTGCCAGTAGTATAGGAGTGAACACTGAAGCTTTCTTT. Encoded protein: CASSIGVNTEAFF.

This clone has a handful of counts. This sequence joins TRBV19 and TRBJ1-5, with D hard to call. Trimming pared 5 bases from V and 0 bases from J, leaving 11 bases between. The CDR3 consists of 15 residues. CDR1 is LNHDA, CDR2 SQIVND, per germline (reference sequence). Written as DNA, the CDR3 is TGTGCCAGTAGTCGAACAGAGTATAGCAATCAGCCCCAGCATTTT. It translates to CASSRTEYSNQPQHF.

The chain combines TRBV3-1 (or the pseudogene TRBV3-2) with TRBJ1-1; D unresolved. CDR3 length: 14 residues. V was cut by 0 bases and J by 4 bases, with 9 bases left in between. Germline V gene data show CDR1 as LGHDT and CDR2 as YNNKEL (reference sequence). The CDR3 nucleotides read TGTGCCAGCAGCCAAGATCAGTTATCCACTGAAGCTTTCTTT. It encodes CASSQDQLSTEAFF.

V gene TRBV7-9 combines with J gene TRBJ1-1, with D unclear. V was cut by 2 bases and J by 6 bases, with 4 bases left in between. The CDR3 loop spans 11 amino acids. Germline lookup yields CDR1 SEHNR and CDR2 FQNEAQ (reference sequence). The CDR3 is CASSLSAEAFF. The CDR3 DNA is TGTGCCAGCAGCTTAAGCGCTGAAGCTTTCTTT.

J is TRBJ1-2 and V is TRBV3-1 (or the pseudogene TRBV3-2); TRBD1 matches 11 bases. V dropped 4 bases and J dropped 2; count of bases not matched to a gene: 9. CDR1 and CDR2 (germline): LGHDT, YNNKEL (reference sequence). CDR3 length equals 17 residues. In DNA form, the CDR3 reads TGTGCCAGCAGCCCCGACTTGGGGACAGGGGGAAACTATGGCTACACCTTC. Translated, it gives CASSPDLGTGGNYGYTF.

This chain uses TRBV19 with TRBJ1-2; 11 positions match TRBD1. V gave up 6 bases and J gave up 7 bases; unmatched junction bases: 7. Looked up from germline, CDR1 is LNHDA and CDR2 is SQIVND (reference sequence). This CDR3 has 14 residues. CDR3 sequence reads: CASRRTGGDVGYTF. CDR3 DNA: TGTGCCAGTAGACGGACAGGGGGCGACGTTGGCTACACCTTC.

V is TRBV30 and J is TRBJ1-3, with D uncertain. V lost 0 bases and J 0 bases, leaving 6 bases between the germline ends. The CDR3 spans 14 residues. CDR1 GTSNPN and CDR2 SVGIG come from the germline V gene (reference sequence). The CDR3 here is CAWSVGSSGNTIYF. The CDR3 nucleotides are TGTGCCTGGAGTGTGGGGAGCTCTGGAAACACCATATATTTT.

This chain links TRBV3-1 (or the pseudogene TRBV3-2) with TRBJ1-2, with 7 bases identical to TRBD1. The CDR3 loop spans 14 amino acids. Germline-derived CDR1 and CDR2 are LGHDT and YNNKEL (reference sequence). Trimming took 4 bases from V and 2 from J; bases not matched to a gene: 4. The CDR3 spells CASSRDSQNYGYTF. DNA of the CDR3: TGTGCCAGCAGCCGGGACAGCCAGAACTATGGCTACACCTTC.

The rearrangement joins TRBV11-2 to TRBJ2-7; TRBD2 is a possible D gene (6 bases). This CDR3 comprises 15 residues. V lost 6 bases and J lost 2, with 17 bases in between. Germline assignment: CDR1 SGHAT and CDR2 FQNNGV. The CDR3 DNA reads TGTGCCAGCAGTTCAAGCGGGCAAGCCACCTACGAGCAGTACTTC. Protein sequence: CASSSSGQATYEQYF.

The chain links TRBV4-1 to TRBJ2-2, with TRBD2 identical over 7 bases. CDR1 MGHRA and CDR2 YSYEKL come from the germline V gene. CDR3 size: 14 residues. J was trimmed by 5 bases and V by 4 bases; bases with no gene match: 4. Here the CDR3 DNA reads TGCGCCAGCAGCCGCCCGGGGGGAACCGGGGAGCTGTTTTTT. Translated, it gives CASSRPGGTGELFF.

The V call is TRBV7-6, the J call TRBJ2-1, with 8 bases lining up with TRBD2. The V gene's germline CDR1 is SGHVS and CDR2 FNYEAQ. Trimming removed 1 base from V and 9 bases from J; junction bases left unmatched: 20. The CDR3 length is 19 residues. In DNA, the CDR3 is TGTGCCAGCAGCTTAGGGGAGGGAGGGGGACTAGGAGCCTCCATTGAGCAGTTCTTC. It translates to CASSLGEGGGLGASIEQFF.

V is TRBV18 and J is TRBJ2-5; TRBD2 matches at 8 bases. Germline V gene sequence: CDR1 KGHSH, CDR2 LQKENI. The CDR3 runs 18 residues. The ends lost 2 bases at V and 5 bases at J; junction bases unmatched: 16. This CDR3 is CASSPREAGGAFRETQYF. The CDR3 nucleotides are TGTGCCAGCTCACCAAGAGAGGCGGGGGGCGCGTTTCGGGAGACCCAGTACTTC.

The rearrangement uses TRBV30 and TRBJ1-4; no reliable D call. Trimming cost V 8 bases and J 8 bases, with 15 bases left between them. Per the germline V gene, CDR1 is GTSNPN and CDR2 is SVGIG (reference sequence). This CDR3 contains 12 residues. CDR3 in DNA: TGTGCCGGCCGGAATACGGGAGAAAAACTGTTTTTT. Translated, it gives CAGRNTGEKLFF.

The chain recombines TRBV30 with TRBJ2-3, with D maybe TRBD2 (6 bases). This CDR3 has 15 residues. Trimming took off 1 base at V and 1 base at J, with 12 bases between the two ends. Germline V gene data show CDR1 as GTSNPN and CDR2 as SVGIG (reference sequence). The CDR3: CAWSGISGRTDTQYF. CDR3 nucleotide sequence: TGTGCCTGGAGTGGTATTAGCGGACGCACAGATACGCAGTATTTT. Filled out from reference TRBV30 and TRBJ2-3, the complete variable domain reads SQTIHQWPATLVQPVGSPLSLECTVEGTSNPNLYWYRQAAGRGLQLLFYSVGIGQISSEVPQNLSASRPQDRQFILSSKKLLLSDSGFYLCAWSGISGRTDTQYFGPGTRLTVL.

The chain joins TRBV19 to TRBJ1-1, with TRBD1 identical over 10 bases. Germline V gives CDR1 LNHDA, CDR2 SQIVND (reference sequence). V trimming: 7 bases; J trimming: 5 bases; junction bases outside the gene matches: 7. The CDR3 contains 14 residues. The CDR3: CASTHRGQGTEAFF. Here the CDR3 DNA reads TGTGCCAGTACCCATCGGGGACAGGGGACTGAAGCTTTCTTT.

The chain's CDR3 is CASSFMGSQALHF. Here the CDR3 DNA reads TGTGCCAGCAGCTTTATGGGCAGCCAGGCCCTCCACTTT. The chain joins TRBV7-9 to TRBJ1-6; D remains ambiguous. Germline CDR1 SEHNR, CDR2 FQNEAQ (reference sequence). The length of the CDR3 is 13 residues. Between the trimmed V and J ends, which lost 3 bases and 14 bases, there was a span of 14 bases.

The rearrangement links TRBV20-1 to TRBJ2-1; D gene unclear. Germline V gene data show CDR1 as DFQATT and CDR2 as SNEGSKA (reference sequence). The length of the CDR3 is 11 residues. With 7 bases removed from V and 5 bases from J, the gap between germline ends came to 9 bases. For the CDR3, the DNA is TGCAGTGTGTACAACGACAATGAGCAGTTCTTC. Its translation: CSVYNDNEQFF.

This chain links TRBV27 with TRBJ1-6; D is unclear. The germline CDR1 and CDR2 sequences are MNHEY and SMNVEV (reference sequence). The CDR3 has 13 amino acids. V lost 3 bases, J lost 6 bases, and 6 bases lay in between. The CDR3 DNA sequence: TGTGCCAGCAGTTTCCCGGGTAATTCACCCCTCCACTTT. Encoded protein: CASSFPGNSPLHF.

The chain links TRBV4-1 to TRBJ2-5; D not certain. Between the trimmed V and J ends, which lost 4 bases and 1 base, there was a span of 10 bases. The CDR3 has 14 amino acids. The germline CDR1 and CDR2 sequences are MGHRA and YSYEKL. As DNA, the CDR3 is TGCGCCAGCAGCCCCCGTTCTTCCCAAGAGACCCAGTACTTC. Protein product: CASSPRSSQETQYF.

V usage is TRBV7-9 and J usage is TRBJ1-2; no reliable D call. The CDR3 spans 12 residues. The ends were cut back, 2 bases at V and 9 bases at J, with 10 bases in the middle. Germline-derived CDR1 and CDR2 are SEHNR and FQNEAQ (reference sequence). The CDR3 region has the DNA TGTGCCAGCAGCTTACCCCAGATGAGCTACACCTTC. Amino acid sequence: CASSLPQMSYTF.

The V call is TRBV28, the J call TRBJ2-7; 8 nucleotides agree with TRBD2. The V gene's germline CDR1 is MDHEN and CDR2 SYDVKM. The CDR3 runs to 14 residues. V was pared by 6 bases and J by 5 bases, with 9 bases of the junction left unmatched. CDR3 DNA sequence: TGTGCCAGCAGCTCCGCGGGGGGAGAGGACGAGCAGTACTTC. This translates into CASSSAGGEDEQYF.

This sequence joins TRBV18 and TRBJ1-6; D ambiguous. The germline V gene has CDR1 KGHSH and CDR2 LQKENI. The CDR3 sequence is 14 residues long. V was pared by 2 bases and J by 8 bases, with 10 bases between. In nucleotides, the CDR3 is TGTGCCAGCTCACCAGGCGGGAGCGATTCACCCCTCCACTTT. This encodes CASSPGGSDSPLHF.

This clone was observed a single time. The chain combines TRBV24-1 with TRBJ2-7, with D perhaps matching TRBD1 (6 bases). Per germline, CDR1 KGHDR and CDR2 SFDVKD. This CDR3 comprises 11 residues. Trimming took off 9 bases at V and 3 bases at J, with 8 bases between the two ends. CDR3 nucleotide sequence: TGTGCCACCGAGGACAGCTACGAGCAGTACTTC. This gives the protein CATEDSYEQYF.

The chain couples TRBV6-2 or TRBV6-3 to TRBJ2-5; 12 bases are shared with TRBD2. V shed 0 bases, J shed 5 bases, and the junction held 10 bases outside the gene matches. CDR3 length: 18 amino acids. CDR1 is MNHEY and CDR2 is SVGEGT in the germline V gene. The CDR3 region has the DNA TGTGCCAGCAGTTACTCGTCTCGACTAGCGGGAGAGTTGGAGACCCAGTACTTC. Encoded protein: CASSYSSRLAGELETQYF.